These T cell receptor beta chains were read from a single sample in a study of cytomegalovirus exposure and HLA in healthy donors. Profiling relied on immunoSEQ multiplex PCR, and the TCRdb table lists in-frame clones only, not all of them. The sample shows about 190,000 clones, 87% of them seen only once. The sample consisted of PBMCs. The receptors shown here come from a boy between 2 and 15 years old in good health and CMV-seronegative. Both conserved end residues are part of each CDR3. Fields, in order: V gene, J gene, D gene, clone size, CDR3 protein, CDR3 DNA. The D gene is left open where the match is weak. Size is omitted from some rows. Given values are once, few, many or a class for expanded clones.

>TRBV6-5|TRBJ1-2|TRBD1|NA
CASSLGQNYGYTF
TGTGCCAGCAGTTTGGGACAGAACTATGGCTACACCTTC
>TRBV30|TRBJ2-3|NA|NA
CAWSVGGTDTQYF
TGTGCCTGGAGTGTAGGGGGCACAGATACGCAGTATTTT
>TRBV6-6|TRBJ2-1|TRBD2|NA
CASSYGGSSYNEQFF
TGTGCCAGCAGTTATGGCGGGAGCTCCTACAATGAGCAGTTCTTC
>TRBV30|TRBJ1-1|NA|NA
CAWSGSRNTEAFF
TGTGCCTGGAGTGGGTCGCGGAACACTGAAGCTTTCTTT
>TRBV11-2|TRBJ2-1|NA|NA
CASSLGGVYNEQFF
TGTGCCAGCAGCTTAGGGGGCGTCTACAATGAGCAGTTCTTC
>TRBV28|TRBJ2-2|TRBD2|NA
CAAQGLAGALTGELFF
TGTGCGGCGCAGGGACTAGCGGGGGCCCTCACCGGGGAGCTGTTTTTT
>TRBV6-5|TRBJ2-1|NA|NA
CASGGGRGEQFF
TGTGCCAGCGGAGGCGGTCGCGGTGAGCAGTTCTTC
>TRBV21-1|TRBJ1-1|NA|NA
CASSKGRNGQGTFTEAFF
TGTGCCAGCAGCAAAGGTAGGAACGGACAGGGGACATTTACTGAAGCTTTCTTT
>TRBV9|TRBJ2-1|NA|few
CASSVGSSAFNEQFF
TGTGCCAGCAGCGTGGGTTCTAGCGCTTTCAATGAGCAGTTCTTC
>TRBV9|TRBJ2-3|NA|NA
CASSVVGVGSSTDTQYF
TGTGCCAGCAGCGTAGTAGGGGTAGGGTCTAGCACAGATACGCAGTATTTT
>TRBV28|TRBJ1-5|NA|NA
CASSLIPGGNQPQHF
TGTGCCAGCAGCTTAATACCGGGAGGCAATCAGCCCCAGCATTTT
>TRBV5-1|TRBJ2-7|TRBD1|NA
CASSLGGPLSYEQYF
TGCGCCAGCAGCTTAGGGGGCCCCCTCTCCTACGAGCAGTACTTC
>TRBV5-1|TRBJ2-1|TRBD2|once
CASSLGLAGGEQFF
TGCGCCAGCAGCTTGGGGCTAGCGGGAGGTGAGCAGTTCTTC
>TRBV21-1|TRBJ2-3|NA|NA
CASSRQISTDTQYF
TGTGCCAGCTCCCGACAGATTAGCACAGATACGCAGTATTTT
>TRBV5-1|TRBJ2-2|TRBD2|once
CASSLADPSGKGELFF
TGCGCCAGCAGCTTGGCCGACCCTAGCGGGAAGGGGGAGCTGTTTTTT
>TRBV9|TRBJ2-3|TRBD2|NA
CASQGGLAGGIADTQYF
TGTGCCAGCCAAGGGGGACTAGCGGGAGGGATCGCAGATACGCAGTATTTT
>TRBV6-6|TRBJ2-1|TRBD1|NA
CASSYRGLYNEQFF
TGTGCCAGCAGTTACAGGGGGCTCTACAATGAGCAGTTCTTC
>TRBV30|TRBJ1-1|NA|NA
CAWSEQRNTEAFF
TGTGCCTGGTCGGAGCAAAGGAACACTGAAGCTTTCTTT
>TRBV7-2|TRBJ1-1|TRBD1|NA
CASSKQGMSTEAFF
TGTGCCAGCAGCAAACAGGGGATGAGCACTGAAGCTTTCTTT
>TRBV28|TRBJ2-7|TRBD2|NA
CASSLSEGLAGVSEQYF
TGTGCCAGCAGTTTATCGGAAGGACTAGCGGGAGTATCCGAGCAGTACTTC
>TRBV29-1|TRBJ1-4|NA|NA
CSALRDPGEKLFF
TGCAGCGCCCTCCGGGATCCTGGGGAAAAACTGTTTTTT
>TRBV7-9|TRBJ1-1|NA|NA
CASSDGQLNTEAFF
TGTGCCAGCAGCGATGGACAGTTGAACACTGAAGCTTTCTTT
>TRBV4-1|TRBJ2-2|TRBD2|NA
CASSQRETGELFF
TGCGCCAGCAGCCAGCGGGAGACCGGGGAGCTGTTTTTT
>TRBV25-1|TRBJ2-7|NA|NA
CASSASNYEQYF
TGTGCCAGCAGTGCCTCTAACTACGAGCAGTACTTC
>TRBV19|TRBJ2-6|TRBD1|NA
CAVGTGISGANVLTF
TGTGCCGTCGGGACAGGGATTTCTGGGGCCAACGTCCTGACTTTC
>TRBV6-5|TRBJ1-4|NA|NA
CASRLKGRVDEKLFF
TGTGCCAGCAGGCTAAAGGGGCGTGTGGATGAAAAACTGTTTTTT
>TRBV28|TRBJ1-3|NA|NA
CASSSRDSSGNTIYF
TGTGCCAGCAGCTCCCGGGACTCTTCGGGAAACACCATATATTTT
>TRBV7-3|TRBJ2-5|NA|NA
CASSLRAGNHQETQYF
TGTGCCAGCAGCTTAAGGGCAGGGAACCACCAAGAGACCCAGTACTTC
>TRBV6-1|TRBJ1-6|NA|NA
CASRVGGNSPLHF
TGTGCCAGCAGGGTCGGGGGGAATTCACCTCTCCACTTT
>TRBV5-1|TRBJ2-3|TRBD2|NA
CASSLSGVVSTDTQYF
TGCGCCAGCAGCTTGAGCGGGGTTGTCAGCACAGATACGCAGTATTTT
>TRBV18|TRBJ1-5|TRBD1|once
CASSPDRADFQPQHF
TGTGCCAGCTCACCGGACAGGGCGGATTTTCAGCCCCAGCATTTT
>TRBV6-1|TRBJ1-2|TRBD1|NA
CASSVMGRQGGDYGYTF
TGTGCCAGCAGTGTGATGGGTCGACAGGGGGGCGACTATGGCTACACCTTC
>TRBV15|TRBJ1-2|TRBD1|NA
CATSRDRAQGALGYTF
TGTGCCACCAGCAGAGATAGGGCGCAGGGGGCGTTAGGCTACACCTTC
>TRBV28|TRBJ1-5|TRBD1|NA
CASSATGGGQPQHF
TGTGCCAGCAGCGCCACAGGGGGCGGCCAGCCCCAGCATTTT
>TRBV11-2|TRBJ2-1|NA|NA
CASSLDRGGGPEQFF
TGTGCCAGCAGCTTAGATCGCGGGGGCGGGCCTGAGCAGTTCTTC
>TRBV6-4|TRBJ2-5|NA|NA
CASSDRGKQETQYF
TGTGCCAGCAGTGACCGAGGCAAACAAGAGACCCAGTACTTC
>TRBV7-9|TRBJ2-5|TRBD1|NA
CASSPKDRGEETQYF
TGTGCCAGCAGCCCTAAGGACAGGGGGGAGGAGACCCAGTACTTC
>TRBV10-3|TRBJ2-1|TRBD2|NA
CAIRGLANYEQFF
TGTGCCATCAGGGGACTAGCGAATTACGAGCAGTTCTTC
>TRBV4-2|TRBJ2-7|NA|NA
CASSPSGADPQYSYEQYF
TGTGCCAGCAGTCCCTCAGGCGCCGACCCCCAATACTCCTACGAGCAGTACTTC
>TRBV10-2|TRBJ2-1|TRBD2|NA
CASSRLAGENYNEQFF
TGCGCCAGCTCTAGACTAGCGGGGGAGAACTACAATGAGCAGTTCTTC
>TRBV5-4|TRBJ1-6|NA|NA
CASSQGRQTNSPLHF
TGTGCCAGCAGCCAGGGCCGACAGACCAATTCACCCCTCCACTTT
>TRBV11-2|TRBJ1-2|NA|NA
CASSLGRERVGGYTF
TGTGCCAGCAGCTTAGGGCGGGAAAGGGTGGGCGGCTACACCTTC
>TRBV29-1|TRBJ1-5|TRBD1|NA
CSARTGSRQPQHF
TGCAGCGCCAGGACAGGGAGCCGCCAGCCCCAGCATTTT
>TRBV11-2|TRBJ2-1|TRBD1|NA
CASSRGQGRIYNEQFF
TGTGCCAGCAGCCGGGGACAGGGCCGAATTTACAATGAGCAGTTCTTC